This TCR beta chain was sequenced during a study of post-analysis software for immune sequencing data. Overall study context: Multiple sclerosis in the patients followed relapsing-remitting, secondary progressive and progressive-relapsing courses. The study's findings and limits: Those samples that were prepared in the same batch co-clustered strongly by F measure. For normalized Chao1 diversity, multiple sclerosis patients scored significantly lower than controls did. The five TRBV segments detected at higher frequency in patients than in controls included TRBV5-6, TRBV5-1 and TRBV20-1.

CDR1 is SGHRS and CDR2 is YFSETQ in the germline V gene. The length of the CDR3 is 15 residues. Losses at the gene ends were 4 bases for V and 7 bases for J; bases not matched to a gene: 5. The authors incorporated unique molecular identifiers into the TCR beta cDNA libraries. It was from about 0.98 to 11 million T cells that approximately 500,000 cDNA molecules came. TCRdb reprocessed the PCR reads via MiXCR and lists one record per CDR3 protein. The sample lists around 770,000 distinct CDR3 sequences; roughly 46% were seen once. As regards this clonotype: Antigen unknown.

The TCR sequence derives from a girl aged 10 to 17 with multiple sclerosis. Sequenced: blood. This chain connects TRBV5-1 to TRBJ2-1; 13 positions agree with TRBD2. The CDR3 region has the DNA TGCGCCAGCAGCCCCTGGACTAGCGGGAGAAATGAGCAGTTCTTC. This gives the protein CASSPWTSGRNEQFF. The whole variable domain, filled in from reference TRBV5-1 and TRBJ2-1, reads KAGVTQTPRYLIKTRGQQVTLSCSPISGHRSVSWYQQTPGQGLQFLFEYFSETQRNKGNFPGRFSGRQFSNSRSEMNVSTLELGDSALYLCASSPWTSGRNEQFFGPGTRLTVL.